This T cell receptor (beta chain) originates from a study of cytomegalovirus exposure and HLA in healthy donors. Study results and caveats: TCR beta chain V- and J-gene trimming was linked, in a later analysis, to a missense variant in DCLRE1C. As was reported, the classifier diagnosed cytomegalovirus status with high specificity and sensitivity.

From germline, CDR1 is GTSNPN and CDR2 SVGIG (reference sequence). The CDR3 contains 17 residues. The V end was cut by 3 bases, the J end by 0 bases, with 20 bases between. Note on this clone: Its antigen remains unidentified.

With 60 Vbeta and 13 Jbeta primers, the PCR was carried out. The data were produced by immunoSEQ multiplex PCR, yet TCRdb's version contains in-frame clones alone and is incomplete. Here the sample spans some 100,000 clones, 70% to 80% being singletons. The chain joins TRBV30 to TRBJ1-1, with D perhaps matching TRBD1 (6 bases). This TCR was sampled from a woman aged 35 to 49 in good health and CMV-seropositive. Sequencing input: PBMCs. CDR3 nucleotides: TGTGCCTGGAGGAGGCTGGGGGCAGCGATCATGAACACTGAAGCTTTCTTT. The encoded protein is CAWRRLGAAIMNTEAFF. Variable domain in full (rest from reference TRBV30 and TRBJ1-1): SQTIHQWPATLVQPVGSPLSLECTVEGTSNPNLYWYRQAAGRGLQLLFYSVGIGQISSEVPQNLSASRPQDRQFILSSKKLLLSDSGFYLCAWRRLGAAIMNTEAFFGQGTRLTVV.